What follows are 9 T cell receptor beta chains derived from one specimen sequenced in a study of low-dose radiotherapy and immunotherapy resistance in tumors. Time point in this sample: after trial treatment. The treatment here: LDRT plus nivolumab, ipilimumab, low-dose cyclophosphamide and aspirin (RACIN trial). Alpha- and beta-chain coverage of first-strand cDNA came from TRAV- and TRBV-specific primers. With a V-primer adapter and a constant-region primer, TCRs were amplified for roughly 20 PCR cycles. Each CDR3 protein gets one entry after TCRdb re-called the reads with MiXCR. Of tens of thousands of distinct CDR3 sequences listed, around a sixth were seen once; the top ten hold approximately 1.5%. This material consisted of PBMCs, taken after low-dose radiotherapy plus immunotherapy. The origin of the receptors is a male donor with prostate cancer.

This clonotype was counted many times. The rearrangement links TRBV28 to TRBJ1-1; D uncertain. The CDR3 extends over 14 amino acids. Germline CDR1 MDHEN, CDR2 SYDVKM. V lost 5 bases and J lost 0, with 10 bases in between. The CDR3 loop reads CASSPTSMNTEAFF. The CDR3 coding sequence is TGTGCCAGCAGTCCTACAAGTATGAACACTGAAGCTTTCTTT. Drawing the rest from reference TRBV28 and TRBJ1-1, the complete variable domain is DVKVTQSSRYLVKRTGEKVFLECVQDMDHENMFWYRQDPGLGLRLIYFSYDVKMKEKGDIPEGYSVSREKKERFSLILESASTNQTSMYLCASSPTSMNTEAFFGQGTRLTVV.

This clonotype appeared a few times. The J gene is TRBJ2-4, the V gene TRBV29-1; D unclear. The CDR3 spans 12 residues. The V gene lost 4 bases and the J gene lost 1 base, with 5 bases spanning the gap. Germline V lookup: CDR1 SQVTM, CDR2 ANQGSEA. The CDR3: CSVGGAKNIQYF. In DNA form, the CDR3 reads TGCAGCGTTGGGGGTGCCAAAAACATTCAGTACTTC.

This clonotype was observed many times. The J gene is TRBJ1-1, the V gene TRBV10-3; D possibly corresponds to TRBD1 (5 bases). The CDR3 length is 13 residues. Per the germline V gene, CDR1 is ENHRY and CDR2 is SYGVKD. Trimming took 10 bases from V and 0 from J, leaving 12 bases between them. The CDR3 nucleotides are TGTGCCAGCTATAGGGGCATGAACACTGAAGCTTTCTTT. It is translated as CASYRGMNTEAFF.

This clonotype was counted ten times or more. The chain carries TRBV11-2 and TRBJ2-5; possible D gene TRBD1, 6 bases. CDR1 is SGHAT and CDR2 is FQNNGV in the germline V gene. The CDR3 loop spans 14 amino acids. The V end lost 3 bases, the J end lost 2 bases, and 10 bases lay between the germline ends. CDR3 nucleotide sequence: TGTGCCAGCAGCTTTCGCAGGGGTCAAGAGACCCAGTACTTC. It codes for CASSFRRGQETQYF.

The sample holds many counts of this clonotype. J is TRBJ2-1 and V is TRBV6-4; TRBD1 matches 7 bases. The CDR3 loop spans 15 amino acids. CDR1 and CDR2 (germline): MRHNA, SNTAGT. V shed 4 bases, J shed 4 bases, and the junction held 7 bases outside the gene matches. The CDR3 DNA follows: TGTGCCAGCAGTGCCGGGACAGAGCCTTACAATGAGCAGTTCTTC. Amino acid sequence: CASSAGTEPYNEQFF.

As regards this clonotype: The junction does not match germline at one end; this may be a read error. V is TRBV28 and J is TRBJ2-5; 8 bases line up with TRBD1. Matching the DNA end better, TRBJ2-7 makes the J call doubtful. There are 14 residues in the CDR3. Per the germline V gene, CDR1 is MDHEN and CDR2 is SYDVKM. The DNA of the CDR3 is TGTACCAGTAGTCCGACAGGGGCGGGCTACGAGCAGTACTTC. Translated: CTSSPTGAGYEQYF.

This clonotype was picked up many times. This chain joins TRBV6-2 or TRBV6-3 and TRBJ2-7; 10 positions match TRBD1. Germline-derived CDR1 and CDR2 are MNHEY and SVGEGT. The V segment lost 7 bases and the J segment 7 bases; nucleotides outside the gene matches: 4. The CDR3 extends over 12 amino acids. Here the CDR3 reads CASNDRGLEQYF. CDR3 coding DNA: TGTGCCAGCAATGACAGGGGGCTAGAGCAGTACTTC.

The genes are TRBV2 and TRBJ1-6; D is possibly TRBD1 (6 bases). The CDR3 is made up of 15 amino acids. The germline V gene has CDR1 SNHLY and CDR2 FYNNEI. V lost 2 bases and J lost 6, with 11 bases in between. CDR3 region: CASSEQQGRNSPLHF. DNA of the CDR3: TGTGCCAGCAGTGAACAACAGGGTCGTAATTCACCCCTCCACTTT. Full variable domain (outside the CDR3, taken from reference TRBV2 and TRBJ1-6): EPEVTQTPSHQVTQMGQEVILRCVPISNHLYFYWYRQILGQKVEFLVSFYNNEISEKSEIFDDQFSVERPDGSNFTLKIRSTKLEDSAMYFCASSEQQGRNSPLHFGNGTRLTVT.

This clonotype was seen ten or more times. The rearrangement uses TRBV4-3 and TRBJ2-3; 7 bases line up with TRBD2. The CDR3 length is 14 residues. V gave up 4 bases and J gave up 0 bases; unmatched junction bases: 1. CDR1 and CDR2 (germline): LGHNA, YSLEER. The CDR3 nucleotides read TGCGCCAGCAGCCGCGGGAGTAGCACAGATACGCAGTATTTT. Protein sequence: CASSRGSSTDTQYF.